The 17 T cell receptor beta chains listed next were all sequenced from one sample in a study of blood T cell repertoires in COVID-19. Profiled with immunoSEQ multiplex PCR; TCRdb holds only in-frame clones, not every one. Counted here are some 260,000 clones, about 88% occurring once; the ten biggest clones make up 2.1%. Sequenced input: peripheral blood. All receptors derive from a woman aged 40 to 50 who had recovered from COVID-19.

V usage is TRBV7-6 and J usage is TRBJ2-7, with 9 bases aligning to TRBD2. The CDR3 runs 15 residues. The germline V gene has CDR1 SGHVS and CDR2 FNYEAQ. Germline trimming cut 5 bases from V and 4 bases from J; bases unmatched to any gene: 9. The CDR3 bases are TGTGCCAGCAGCCCCTCTAGCGGGACCTTTTACGAGCAGTACTTC. This translates into CASSPSSGTFYEQYF.

This clone was recorded only once. This chain uses TRBV29-1 with TRBJ2-7; TRBD1 matches 8 bases. The CDR3 has 13 residues. Germline V gene data show CDR1 as SQVTM and CDR2 as ANQGSEA. The CDR3 sequence is CSVSGGRSYEQYF. CDR3 nucleotides: TGCAGTGTATCAGGGGGCCGCTCCTACGAGCAGTACTTC.

The J gene is TRBJ2-3, the V gene TRBV19, with 9 positions matching TRBD1. Germline V gene sequence: CDR1 LNHDA, CDR2 SQIVND (reference sequence). J lost 2 bases, V lost 4 bases, and 4 bases had no gene match. This CDR3 comprises 15 residues. The DNA of the CDR3 is TGTGCCAGTAGTAAGACAGGGGGAAACACAGATACGCAGTATTTT. This codes for CASSKTGGNTDTQYF.

This chain joins TRBV3-1 (or the pseudogene TRBV3-2) and TRBJ2-1, with 8 bases lining up with TRBD1. The CDR3 covers 15 residues. V was pared by 0 bases and J by 9 bases, with 7 bases of the junction left unmatched. Germline V lookup: CDR1 LGHDT, CDR2 YNNKEL (reference sequence). The CDR3 spells CASSQERAGGTEQFF. The CDR3, as DNA: TGTGCCAGCAGCCAAGAGAGGGCAGGGGGCACTGAGCAGTTCTTC.

This chain connects TRBV5-4 to TRBJ1-6; 8 bases agree with TRBD1. Trimming at V came to 3 bases and at J to 9 bases, leaving 8 bases not matched to a gene. The CDR3 sequence is 15 residues long. CDR1 and CDR2 from the germline V gene are SGHNT and YYREEE (reference sequence). This chain's CDR3 is CASSSGQGGASPLHF. DNA of the CDR3: TGTGCCAGCAGCTCCGGACAGGGTGGAGCTTCACCCCTCCACTTT.

This chain links TRBV19 with TRBJ2-2; TRBD1 matches at 11 bases. V lost 2 bases, J lost 4 bases, and 9 bases stayed unmatched. Germline V gives CDR1 LNHDA, CDR2 SQIVND (reference sequence). The CDR3 covers 18 residues. The DNA for the CDR3 is TGTGCCAGTAGTATAATAGGGATGGACAGGGGGCTCACCGGGGAGCTGTTTTTT. Encoded protein: CASSIIGMDRGLTGELFF.

The sample holds a few counts of this clone. The V and J genes are TRBV30 and TRBJ1-6; 7 nucleotides match TRBD1. Germline V gene data show CDR1 as GTSNPN and CDR2 as SVGIG (reference sequence). Trimming at V came to 4 bases and at J to 10 bases, leaving 10 bases not matched to a gene. The CDR3 is 14 amino acids. The CDR3 region is CAWNARTGRSPLHF. For the CDR3, the DNA is TGTGCCTGGAATGCGAGGACAGGCCGGTCACCCCTCCACTTT.

The chain uses TRBV28 and TRBJ1-2; TRBD1 matches at 8 bases. CDR1 MDHEN and CDR2 SYDVKM come from the germline V gene. Germline trimming cut 2 bases from V and 0 bases from J; bases unmatched to any gene: 2. CDR3 size: 15 residues. The CDR3 bases are TGTGCCAGCAGTTTAACAGGGGGAACTAACTATGGCTACACCTTC. This sequence encodes CASSLTGGTNYGYTF.

As regards this clone: The identical CDR3 is also encoded by other nucleotide sequences in the sample. This sequence joins TRBV7-9 and TRBJ1-3; D perhaps matches TRBD1 (6 bases). CDR3 length: 14 residues. Germline CDR1 SEHNR, CDR2 FQNEAQ (reference sequence). The germline V and J ends were trimmed by 5 bases and 2 bases, with 10 bases remaining between them. CDR3 in amino acids: CASSLQGAGNTIYF. The CDR3 DNA reads TGTGCCAGCAGCCTACAGGGAGCTGGAAACACCATATATTTT.

The chain carries TRBV7-2 and TRBJ2-2; maybe TRBD1 (6 bases). Trimming took 6 bases from V and 0 from J, leaving 11 bases between them. From germline, CDR1 is SGHTA and CDR2 FQGNSA. The length of the CDR3 is 15 residues. The DNA for the CDR3 is TGTGCCAGCAGTGCAGGGGTTACGAACACCGGGGAGCTGTTTTTT. It encodes CASSAGVTNTGELFF.

V usage is TRBV4-3 and J usage is TRBJ2-7; TRBD1 is a possible D gene (6 bases). This CDR3 comprises 14 residues. V was clipped by 2 bases and J by 7 bases, with 15 bases between them. The germline gives CDR1 LGHNA, CDR2 YSLEER. Written as DNA, the CDR3 is TGCGCCAGCAGCCAAAAACCGGACAGTGGGGAGCAGTACTTC. Translated, it gives CASSQKPDSGEQYF.

The chain is built from TRBV19 and TRBJ2-6; a possible D gene is TRBD2 (6 bases). The V end lost 7 bases, the J end lost 0 bases, and 13 bases lay between the germline ends. From germline, CDR1 is LNHDA and CDR2 SQIVND (reference sequence). This CDR3 has 16 residues. CDR3: CASKEAGTSGANVLTF. The CDR3 coding sequence is TGTGCCAGTAAAGAAGCGGGCACCTCTGGGGCCAACGTCCTGACTTTC.

Worth noting for this clone: The identical CDR3 is also encoded by other nucleotide sequences in the sample. The chain uses TRBV7-2 and TRBJ2-1, with a tentative D call TRBD2 (5 bases). CDR1 is SGHTA and CDR2 is FQGNSA in the germline V gene. Between the trimmed V and J ends, which lost 5 bases and 0 bases, there was a span of 5 bases. This CDR3 comprises 13 residues. The CDR3 region has the DNA TGTGCCAGCAGCGCGGGCTCCTACAATGAGCAGTTCTTC. Protein product: CASSAGSYNEQFF.

This chain uses TRBV7-2 with TRBJ2-5, with a possible D match to TRBD2 (6 bases). The germline V gene has CDR1 SGHTA and CDR2 FQGNSA. This CDR3 is built from 13 residues. V was pared by 5 bases and J by 3 bases, with 10 bases between. The CDR3 nucleotides read TGTGCCAGCAGCCCCCGGAGGGAAGAGACCCAGTACTTC. Its translation: CASSPRREETQYF.

This rearrangement joins TRBV7-2 to TRBJ1-5, with TRBD1 matching over 7 bases. Germline-derived CDR1 and CDR2 are SGHTA and FQGNSA. The CDR3 extends over 15 amino acids. After removal of 5 bases from V and 7 bases from J, the junction contained 11 bases not matched to a gene. CDR3 DNA sequence: TGTGCCAGCAGCCGTTCAGGGGGAAGAGGCCAGCCCCAGCATTTT. Its protein is CASSRSGGRGQPQHF.

This chain uses TRBV19 with TRBJ2-3; 7 bases map to TRBD1. This CDR3 is built from 15 residues. CDR1 is LNHDA and CDR2 is SQIVND in the germline V gene (reference sequence). V gave up 5 bases and J gave up 2 bases; unmatched junction bases: 7. CDR3 sequence (DNA): TGTGCCAGTAGTCCCGGGACAGACTTCACAGATACGCAGTATTTT. Protein product: CASSPGTDFTDTQYF.

This rearrangement joins TRBV9 to TRBJ2-1; tentative D call: TRBD2 (6 bases). The germline gives CDR1 SGDLS, CDR2 YYNGEE. Trimming removed 0 bases from V and 0 bases from J, with 10 bases in between. The CDR3 covers 16 residues. The DNA of the CDR3 is TGTGCCAGCAGCGTAGATAGCGGCCTCTCCTACAATGAGCAGTTCTTC. It encodes CASSVDSGLSYNEQFF.